The 4 T cell receptor beta chains below come from one sample, sequenced in a study of CD8 T cells in ankylosing spondylitis. One entry per CDR3 protein, called by TCRdb with MiXCR from the 5' RACE reads. The table lists tens of thousands of distinct CDR3 sequences, more than 9.5% of them singletons. Input material: blood, either unsorted or a sorted T cell fraction (not recorded which). Receptors originate from a male donor with ankylosing spondylitis or in good health (not recorded which).

This rearrangement joins TRBV6-1 to TRBJ2-5, with a tentative D call TRBD2 (6 bases). CDR1 is MNHNS, CDR2 SASEGT, per germline. The V and J ends lost 5 bases and 9 bases respectively, with 22 bases between them. The CDR3 has 15 residues. CDR3 in amino acids: CASSTPIAVQVAQYF. The CDR3 bases are TGTGCCAGCAGTACCCCCATAGCGGTTCAAGTCGCCCAGTACTTC.

This clonotype appeared many times. The chain combines TRBV5-1 with TRBJ2-2; tentative D call: TRBD1 (6 bases). The germline CDR1 and CDR2 sequences are SGHRS and YFSETQ. V was shortened by 3 bases and J by 2 bases, with 14 bases between the two germline ends. This CDR3 is 16 amino acids long. CDR3 DNA sequence: TGCGCCAGCAGCTACGCCTTACAGGGAAACACCGGGGAGCTGTTTTTT. Translated: CASSYALQGNTGELFF.

This clonotype occurred many times. The chain couples TRBV29-1 to TRBJ2-5; D is possibly TRBD2 (6 bases). Trimming shortened V by 6 bases and J by 9 bases, and 20 bases separated the two germline ends. CDR3 length equals 13 residues. Germline V gives CDR1 SQVTM, CDR2 ANQGSEA. CDR3 DNA: TGCAGCGTACCTTATGTGGGGGAGGCAGCCCAGTACTTC. Encoded protein: CSVPYVGEAAQYF.

The rearrangement uses TRBV5-1 and TRBJ2-2; possibly TRBD1 for D (5 bases). The CDR3 sequence is 16 residues long. Germline loops: CDR1 SGHRS, CDR2 YFSETQ. V gave up 3 bases and J gave up 0 bases, with 12 bases separating them. The chain's CDR3 is CASSSTSGSNTGELFF. CDR3 coding DNA: TGCGCCAGCAGCTCAACTTCAGGGTCGAACACCGGGGAGCTGTTTTTT.